This TCR beta chain was identified in a study of shared clonotypes between healthy human individuals. For the study at large: Aged 18 to 49, the donors were a couple of women and three men. Study outcomes and limitations: Researchers sampled only blood; tissue repertoires likely differ. Depth of sequencing was expected to influence donor clonotype sharing.

TCRdb's table, derived via immunoSEQ multiplex PCR, lists solely in-frame clones and lacks some. The sample has roughly 2 million clones, about 95% seen once. Germline values: CDR1 SGHNT, CDR2 YYREEE (reference sequence). V shed 10 bases and J shed 1 base, with 17 bases lying between them. The CDR3 totals 14 residues. A word on this clone: Its antigen is as yet unknown.

Naivety among CD8 cells was defined by CD45RO negativity and positive CCR7 selection, thereby excluding terminally differentiated effector memory CD45RA+ cells. The sequenced sample consisted of naive CD8+ T cells sorted from blood. This clonotype was obtained from a man between 18 and 35 years old in good health. The J gene is TRBJ1-1, the V gene TRBV5-4, with D tentatively TRBD1 (6 bases). The DNA for the CDR3 is TGTGCCGCCGAAAGGGGGGGGACGAACACTGAAGCTTTCTTT. The encoded protein is CAAERGGTNTEAFF.